The clone carrying this TCR beta chain has just a few counts. From germline, CDR1 is LNHDA and CDR2 SQIVND (reference sequence). CDR3 size: 15 residues. With 9 bases clipped from V and 0 bases from J, the junction kept 10 bases outside the gene matches. This sample is drawn from a study of regulatory T cells in long-lasting Graves disease. Study background: Treatment with antithyroid drugs for over 5 years, together with positive TSH receptor antibodies, meant persistent Graves' disease.

Arm-PCR of CDR3 regions and iRepertoire HTBI primers were the basis on which TCR beta libraries were built. How the authors handled the data: Samples jointly harbored 60 to 65 TRBV and 14 TRBJ segments. MiXCR, run by TCRdb on the multiplex PCR reads, gives a single entry per CDR3 protein. V and J calls and clone size were set by TCRdb, not the authors. Of roughly 400,000 distinct CDR3 sequences in the sample, 21% were seen once. Time point defined: persistent/refractory GD, antithyroid drugs over 5 years with positive TRAb. TCR sequences were obtained from RNA taken from PBMCs. The receptor comes from a female donor with Graves disease. The chain uses TRBV19 and TRBJ1-1; TRBD1 matches 7 bases. This specimen consisted of peripheral blood mononuclear cells (PBMCs), obtained when the disease was refractory, from a patient treated with antithyroid drugs. Here the CDR3 reads CASREPGQMNTEAFF. The DNA of the CDR3 is TGTGCCAGCAGAGAACCGGGACAGATGAACACTGAAGCTTTCTTT.